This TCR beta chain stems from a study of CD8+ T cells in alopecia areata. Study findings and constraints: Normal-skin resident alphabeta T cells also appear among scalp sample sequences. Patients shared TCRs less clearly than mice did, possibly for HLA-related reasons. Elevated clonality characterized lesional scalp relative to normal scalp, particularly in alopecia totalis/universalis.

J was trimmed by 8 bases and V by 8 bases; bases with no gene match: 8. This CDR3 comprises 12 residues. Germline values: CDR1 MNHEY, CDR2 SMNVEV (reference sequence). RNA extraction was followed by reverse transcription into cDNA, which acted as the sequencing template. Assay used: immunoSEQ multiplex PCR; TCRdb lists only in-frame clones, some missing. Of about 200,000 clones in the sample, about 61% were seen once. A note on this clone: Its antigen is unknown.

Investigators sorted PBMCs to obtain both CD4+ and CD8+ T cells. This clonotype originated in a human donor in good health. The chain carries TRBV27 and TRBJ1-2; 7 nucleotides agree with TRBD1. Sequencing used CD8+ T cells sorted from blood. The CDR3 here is CASGGGGDGYTF. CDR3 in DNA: TGTGCCAGCGGAGGAGGGGGCGACGGCTACACCTTC.